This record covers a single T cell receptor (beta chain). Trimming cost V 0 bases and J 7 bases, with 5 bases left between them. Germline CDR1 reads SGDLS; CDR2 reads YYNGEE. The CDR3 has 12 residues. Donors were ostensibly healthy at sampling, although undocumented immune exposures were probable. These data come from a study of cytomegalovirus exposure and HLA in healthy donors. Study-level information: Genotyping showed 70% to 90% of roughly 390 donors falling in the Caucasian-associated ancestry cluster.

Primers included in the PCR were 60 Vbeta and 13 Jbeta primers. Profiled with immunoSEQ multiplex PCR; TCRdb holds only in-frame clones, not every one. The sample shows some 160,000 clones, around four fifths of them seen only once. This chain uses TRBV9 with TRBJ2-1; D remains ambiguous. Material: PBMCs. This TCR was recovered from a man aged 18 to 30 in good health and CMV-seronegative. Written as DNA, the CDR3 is TGTGCCAGCAGCGTAGTACGGAATGAGCAGTTCTTC. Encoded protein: CASSVVRNEQFF.